These 30 T cell receptor beta chains share one sample of origin, sequenced in a study of T cells in Graves' hyperthyroidism and ophthalmopathy. It was RNA transcripts that yielded the amplified TCR beta CDR3 regions. Initially, a first-round RT-PCR of the TCR CDR3 employed the HTBI primer set. TCRdb independently ran MiXCR on the multiplex PCR reads; one entry per CDR3 protein. The sample includes hundreds of thousands of distinct CDR3 sequences, more than 13% of them seen just once. What was sequenced was blood. These receptors all come from a woman in her 30s with Graves' hyperthyroidism.

The V gene is TRBV9, the J gene TRBJ2-2; 12 bases align to TRBD2. Trimming removed 2 bases from V and 7 bases from J; junction bases left unmatched: 9. CDR1 SGDLS and CDR2 YYNGEE come from the germline V gene. This CDR3 spans 17 amino acids. The CDR3, as DNA: TGTGCCAGCAGCGTGGAAGGGATGGGACTAGCGGGCGGGGAGCTGTTTTTT. It translates to CASSVEGMGLAGGELFF.

This clonotype was counted at least ten times. The rearrangement joins TRBV5-1 to TRBJ1-1, with D unclear. Germline V CDR1 and CDR2: SGHRS, YFSETQ. V lost 5 bases and J lost 3, with 20 bases in between. This CDR3 region has 16 residues. The CDR3 DNA reads as TGCGCCAGCAGTTACGGACCTACCCAGACACACACTGAAGCTTTCTTT. It translates to CASSYGPTQTHTEAFF.

This chain uses TRBV15 with TRBJ2-2, with a possible D match to TRBD1 (6 bases). The CDR3 is 13 amino acids. Trimming took 8 bases from V and 4 from J, leaving 11 bases between them. Germline V CDR1 and CDR2: LNHNV, YYDKDF (reference sequence). The CDR3 here is CATYRVGTGELFF. The CDR3 nucleotides are TGTGCCACCTACAGGGTTGGCACCGGGGAGCTGTTTTTT.

This chain connects TRBV5-6 to TRBJ2-7; D call uncertain. Per the germline V gene, CDR1 is SGHDT and CDR2 is YYEEEE. CDR3 length equals 13 residues. The V end was cut by 1 base, the J end by 3 bases, with 8 bases between. Here the CDR3 reads CASSLNRNYEQYF. CDR3 in DNA: TGTGCCAGCAGCTTGAACAGAAACTACGAGCAGTACTTC.

In this sample, this clonotype turned up many times. The chain joins TRBV12-3 or TRBV12-4 to TRBJ2-2, with 10 bases that match TRBD1. The CDR3 has 14 amino acids. V trimming: 10 bases; J trimming: 7 bases; junction bases outside the gene matches: 9. DNA of the CDR3: TGTGCCATTCGACAGGGGGCTGTCGGCGGGGAGCTGTTTTTT. As protein: CAIRQGAVGGELFF.

This clonotype was seen more than once but under ten times. The chain links TRBV6-1 to TRBJ2-1; TRBD1 matches at 8 bases. The CDR3 consists of 15 residues. Trimming cost V 6 bases and J 2 bases; bases outside gene matches: 6. The germline gives CDR1 MNHNS, CDR2 SASEGT. The CDR3 DNA sequence: TGTGCCAGCAGAAGCGGACAGGGAACCTACAATGAGCAGTTCTTC. This translates into CASRSGQGTYNEQFF.

This clonotype was detected a few times. The chain couples TRBV6-1 to TRBJ2-7; perhaps D is TRBD1 or TRBD2 (6 bases each). Trimming shortened V by 6 bases and J by 3 bases, and 18 bases separated the two germline ends. The CDR3 totals 15 residues. Germline V CDR1 and CDR2: MNHNS, SASEGT. The CDR3 DNA is TGTGCCAGCAGGGGGAGGACAGTCGGAAACTACGAGCAGTACTTC. Its protein product is CASRGRTVGNYEQYF.

V gene TRBV9 combines with J gene TRBJ1-6; the match to TRBD1 covers 7 bases. There are 16 residues in the CDR3. Looked up from germline, CDR1 is SGDLS and CDR2 is YYNGEE. Trimming took 3 bases from V and 6 from J; bases not matched to a gene: 9. This CDR3 is CASSDDREFANSPLHF. CDR3 DNA: TGTGCCAGCAGCGACGACAGGGAATTTGCTAATTCACCCCTCCACTTT.

This clonotype turned up a few times. This chain joins TRBV10-1 and TRBJ1-4; no clear D. This CDR3 has 17 amino acids. Trimming left V 7 bases short and J 3 bases short, with 21 bases between. CDR1 and CDR2 (germline): WNHNN, SYGVQD (reference sequence). The chain's CDR3 is CASNGRPGIEANEKLFF. The CDR3 region has the DNA TGCGCCAGCAACGGCAGGCCAGGAATAGAGGCTAATGAAAAACTGTTTTTT.

This clonotype was seen at least ten times. The chain is built from TRBV28 and TRBJ2-7, with TRBD2 matching 12 bases. The CDR3 contains 17 residues. V trimming: 2 bases; J trimming: 6 bases; junction bases outside the gene matches: 11. Per the germline V gene, CDR1 is MDHEN and CDR2 is SYDVKM. The CDR3 DNA reads TGTGCCAGCAGTTTAACTAGCGGGAGGACGTTTCCTGGCGAGCAGTACTTC. Protein product: CASSLTSGRTFPGEQYF.

This clonotype has only a few counts. The chain carries TRBV10-3 and TRBJ2-1, with TRBD1 as a possible D gene (6 bases). In germline, CDR1 is ENHRY, CDR2 SYGVKD. Trimming removed 6 bases from V and 2 bases from J, with 14 bases in between. The CDR3 runs to 15 residues. CDR3 bases: TGTGCCATCAGGATCGGGACAACCACCTACAATGAGCAGTTCTTC. Translated, it gives CAIRIGTTTYNEQFF.

The genes are TRBV4-1 and TRBJ1-2; no firm D call. Germline loops: CDR1 MGHRA, CDR2 YSYEKL. V lost 0 bases and J lost 3, with 11 bases in between. The CDR3 covers 15 residues. In nucleotides, the CDR3 is TGCGCCAGCAGCCAAGACGGAGGTTTTTACTATGGCTACACCTTC. It yields the protein CASSQDGGFYYGYTF.

V and J are TRBV3-1 and TRBJ2-4; TRBD2 matches at 13 bases. Germline V gene lookup returns CDR1 LGHDT and CDR2 YNNKEL (reference sequence). The CDR3 is made up of 16 amino acids. J was trimmed by 6 bases and V by 5 bases; bases with no gene match: 7. The CDR3 DNA sequence: TGTGCCAGCAGCTCCTGGACTAGCGGGAGCCCAAACATTCAGTACTTC. This translates into CASSSWTSGSPNIQYF.

The chain links TRBV11-2 to TRBJ2-3; 11 bases are shared with TRBD2. Germline V gene lookup returns CDR1 SGHAT and CDR2 FQNNGV. The CDR3 is 17 residues long. The junction had 7 bases not matched to a gene; V was cut back by 1 base and J by 4 bases. CDR3 sequence reads: CASSLGTSGGLADTQYF. The CDR3 nucleotides are TGTGCCAGCAGCTTAGGAACTAGCGGGGGCCTCGCAGATACGCAGTATTTT.

This clonotype was recorded many times. The chain has TRBV20-1 and TRBJ2-3; 9 nucleotides agree with TRBD2. There are 13 residues in the CDR3. The germline gives CDR1 DFQATT, CDR2 SNEGSKA (reference sequence). The ends lost 4 bases at V and 5 bases at J; junction bases unmatched: 4. CDR3 in DNA: TGCAGTGCTACTCTAGCGGGAAGAGATACGCAGTATTTT. Translating gives CSATLAGRDTQYF.

The V gene is TRBV4-2, the J gene TRBJ1-2, with D possibly TRBD1 on 6 matching bases. This CDR3 has 13 residues. CDR1 and CDR2 (germline): LGHNA, YNFKEQ. V lost 0 bases and J 5 bases, leaving 7 bases between the germline ends. The CDR3 sequence: CASSQETGYGYTF. The CDR3 nucleotides read TGTGCCAGCAGCCAAGAAACAGGGTATGGCTACACCTTC.

This clonotype showed up many times. The chain couples TRBV10-3 to TRBJ2-7, with D possibly being TRBD1 (6 bases). Germline V lookup: CDR1 ENHRY, CDR2 SYGVKD. The V and J ends lost 5 bases and 3 bases respectively, with 17 bases between them. This CDR3 has 15 amino acids. This chain's CDR3 is CAISRVQGGGYEQYF. The DNA of the CDR3 is TGTGCCATCAGTCGAGTACAGGGTGGGGGCTACGAGCAGTACTTC.

The chain combines TRBV19 with TRBJ2-5; tentative D call: TRBD2 (6 bases). The CDR3 contains 15 residues. From germline, CDR1 is LNHDA and CDR2 SQIVND (reference sequence). The ends were cut back, 6 bases at V and 1 base at J, with 15 bases in the middle. The CDR3 DNA reads as TGTGCCAGTAGCTCGTGGGGGGAGATCCAAGAGACCCAGTACTTC. Its translation: CASSSWGEIQETQYF.

This clonotype was counted many times. The CDR3 region is CASSLTRQGAYNEQFF. As DNA, the CDR3 is TGTGCCAGCAGTTTAACGCGACAGGGGGCCTACAATGAGCAGTTCTTC. V usage is TRBV28 and J usage is TRBJ2-1; 9 bases are shared with TRBD1. Germline V lookup: CDR1 MDHEN, CDR2 SYDVKM. Trimming removed 2 bases from V and 2 bases from J; junction bases left unmatched: 4. CDR3 length: 16 amino acids.

This chain connects TRBV19 to TRBJ1-2; 8 nucleotides line up with TRBD1. Germline CDR1 is LNHDA and CDR2 is SQIVND (reference sequence). The CDR3 has 14 amino acids. V shed 7 bases, J shed 5 bases, and the junction held 9 bases outside the gene matches. This CDR3 reads CASIQGTGLYGYTF. In nucleotides, the CDR3 is TGTGCCAGTATCCAGGGGACAGGATTATATGGCTACACCTTC.

This clonotype occurred many times. The chain recombines TRBV2 with TRBJ2-3, with 8 bases matching TRBD1. V gave up 4 bases and J gave up 0 bases; unmatched junction bases: 18. Germline V CDR1 and CDR2: SNHLY, FYNNEI. The CDR3 is 20 residues long. As DNA, the CDR3 is TGTGCCAGCAGTGTACTCCCGCCAGGGGGCGTTTCTACTAGCACAGATACGCAGTATTTT. Translated, it gives CASSVLPPGGVSTSTDTQYF.

CDR3 DNA: TGCGCCAGCAGCCAAGGGCCCCGGGGTACTGAAGCTTTCTTT. It translates to CASSQGPRGTEAFF. V is TRBV4-1 and J is TRBJ1-1, with no clear D. Germline assignment: CDR1 MGHRA and CDR2 YSYEKL. The V end lost 1 base, the J end lost 5 bases, and 11 bases lay between the germline ends. The CDR3 sequence is 14 residues long.

This clonotype was detected ten times or more. The chain couples TRBV18 to TRBJ2-1; D not resolved. Germline V lookup: CDR1 KGHSH, CDR2 LQKENI. The CDR3 runs 13 residues. V gave up 3 bases and J gave up 5 bases, with 8 bases separating them. CDR3 DNA: TGTGCCAGCTCACCGGACCTTAACAATGAGCAGTTCTTC. It yields the protein CASSPDLNNEQFF.

This clonotype has a count of ten or more. The rearrangement joins TRBV30 to TRBJ1-5; unclear D gene. The germline gives CDR1 GTSNPN, CDR2 SVGIG (reference sequence). The ends were cut back, 5 bases at V and 5 bases at J, with 13 bases in the middle. This CDR3 has 13 residues. CDR3 protein: CAWGRRLDQPQHF. The DNA of the CDR3 is TGTGCCTGGGGACGCAGATTGGATCAGCCCCAGCATTTT.

This clonotype was seen repeatedly, ten times or more. The chain carries TRBV10-3 and TRBJ2-3; D may match TRBD1 or TRBD2 (5 bases each). V was shortened by 4 bases and J by 3 bases, with 5 bases between the two germline ends. The CDR3 loop spans 12 amino acids. Germline V gene lookup returns CDR1 ENHRY and CDR2 SYGVKD. CDR3 nucleotides: TGTGCCATCAGTGGGGGGACAGATACGCAGTATTTT. This gives the protein CAISGGTDTQYF.

In its sample, this clonotype was seen a few times. A much larger clone lies one base from this, so it may be a read error. The chain carries TRBV7-2 and TRBJ2-3; D could derive from TRBD1 or TRBD2 (5 bases each). The V and J ends lost 2 bases and 2 bases respectively, with 17 bases between them. Germline CDR1 is SGHTA and CDR2 is FQGNSA. CDR3 size: 17 residues. The DNA of the CDR3 is TGTGCCAGCAGCTTATATCTGGGGGACCCAAACACAGATACGCAGTATTTT. Its protein is CASSLYLGDPNTDTQYF.

This chain connects TRBV20-1 to TRBJ1-1; D call uncertain. Germline CDR1 reads DFQATT; CDR2 reads SNEGSKA (reference sequence). This CDR3 contains 11 residues. Trimming left V 0 bases short and J 11 bases short, with 10 bases between. The CDR3 spells CSARDPTGAFF. For the CDR3, the DNA is TGCAGTGCTAGAGACCCGACGGGGGCTTTCTTT.

This clonotype was detected only a few times. V and J are TRBV14 and TRBJ2-7; no firm D call. The V gene's germline CDR1 is SGHDN and CDR2 FVKESK. The CDR3 totals 13 residues. V lost 3 bases to trimming and J lost 5 bases, with 11 bases between them. The CDR3 sequence: CASSQTRSNEQYF. For the CDR3, the DNA is TGTGCCAGCAGCCAGACCCGGAGCAACGAGCAGTACTTC.

This clonotype was found many times. V usage is TRBV12-3 or TRBV12-4 and J usage is TRBJ1-4; TRBD1 matches 7 bases. V was clipped by 2 bases and J by 6 bases; unmatched bases: 3. CDR3 size: 14 residues. The CDR3 bases are TGTGCCAGCAGTTTACAGGGACAGTATGAAAAACTGTTTTTT. It translates to CASSLQGQYEKLFF.

This clonotype was seen many times. This chain joins TRBV5-1 and TRBJ1-5; 8 nucleotides match TRBD1. Unmatched junction bases numbered 8, after V lost 0 bases and J lost 9 bases. In germline, CDR1 is SGHRS, CDR2 YFSETQ. The CDR3 consists of 15 residues. This chain's CDR3 is CASSLGQGSLWPQHF. CDR3 in DNA: TGCGCCAGCAGCTTGGGACAGGGGAGTTTGTGGCCCCAGCATTTT.